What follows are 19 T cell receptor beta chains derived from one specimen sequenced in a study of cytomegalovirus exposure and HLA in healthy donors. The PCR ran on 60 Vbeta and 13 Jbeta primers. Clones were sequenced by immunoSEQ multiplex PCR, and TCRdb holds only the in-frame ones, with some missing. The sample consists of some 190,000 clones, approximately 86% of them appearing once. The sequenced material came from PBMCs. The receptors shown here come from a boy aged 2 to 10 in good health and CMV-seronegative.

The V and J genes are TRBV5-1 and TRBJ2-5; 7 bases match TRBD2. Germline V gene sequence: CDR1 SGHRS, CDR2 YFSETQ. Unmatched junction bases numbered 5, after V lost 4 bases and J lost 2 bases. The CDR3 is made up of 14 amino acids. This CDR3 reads CASSPGGLQETQYF. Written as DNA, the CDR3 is TGCGCCAGCAGCCCCGGGGGACTACAAGAGACCCAGTACTTC.

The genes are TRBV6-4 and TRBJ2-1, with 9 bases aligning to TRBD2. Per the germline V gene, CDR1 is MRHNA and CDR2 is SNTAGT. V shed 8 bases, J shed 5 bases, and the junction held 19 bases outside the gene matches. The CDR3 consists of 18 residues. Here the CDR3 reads CASSDVAGGPLDHNEQFF. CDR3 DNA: TGTGCCAGCTCGGATGTGGCGGGAGGGCCTCTAGATCACAATGAGCAGTTCTTC.

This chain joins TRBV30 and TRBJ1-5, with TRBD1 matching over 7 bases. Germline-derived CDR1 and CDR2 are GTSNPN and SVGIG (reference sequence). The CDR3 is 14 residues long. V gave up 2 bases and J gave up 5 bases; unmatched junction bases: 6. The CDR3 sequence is CAWSPRQGYQPQHF. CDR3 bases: TGTGCCTGGAGTCCAAGACAGGGTTATCAGCCCCAGCATTTT.

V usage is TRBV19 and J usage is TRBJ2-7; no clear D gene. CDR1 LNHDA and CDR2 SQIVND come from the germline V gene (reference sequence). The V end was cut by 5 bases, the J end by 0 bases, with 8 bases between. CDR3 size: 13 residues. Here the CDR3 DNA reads TGTGCCAGTAGTTTCGGGTTCTCCTACGAGCAGTACTTC. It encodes CASSFGFSYEQYF.

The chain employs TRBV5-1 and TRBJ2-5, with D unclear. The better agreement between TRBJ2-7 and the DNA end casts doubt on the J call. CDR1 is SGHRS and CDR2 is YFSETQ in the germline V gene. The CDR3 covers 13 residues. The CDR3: CASSPQTNYEQYF. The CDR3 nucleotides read TGCGCCAGCAGCCCCCAGACCAACTACGAGCAGTACTTC.

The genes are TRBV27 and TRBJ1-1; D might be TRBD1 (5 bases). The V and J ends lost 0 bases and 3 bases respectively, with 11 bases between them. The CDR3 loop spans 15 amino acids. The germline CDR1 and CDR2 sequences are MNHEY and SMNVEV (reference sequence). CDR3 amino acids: CASSLSYRSDTEAFF. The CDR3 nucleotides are TGTGCCAGCAGTTTATCGTACAGGAGTGACACTGAAGCTTTCTTT.

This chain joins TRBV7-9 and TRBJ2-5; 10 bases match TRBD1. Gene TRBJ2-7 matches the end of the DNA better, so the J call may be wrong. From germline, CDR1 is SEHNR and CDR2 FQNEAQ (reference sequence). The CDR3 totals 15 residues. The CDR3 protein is CASSPRTGGHYEQYF. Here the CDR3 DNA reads TGTGCCAGCAGCCCAAGGACAGGGGGGCACTACGAGCAGTACTTC.

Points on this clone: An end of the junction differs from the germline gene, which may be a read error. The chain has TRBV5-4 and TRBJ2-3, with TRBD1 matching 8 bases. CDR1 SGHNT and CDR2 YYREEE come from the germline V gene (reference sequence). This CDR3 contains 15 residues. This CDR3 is CASSLGTGTTGTQYF. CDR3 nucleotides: TGTGCCAGCAGCTTGGGGACAGGGACCACAGGTACGCAGTATTTT.

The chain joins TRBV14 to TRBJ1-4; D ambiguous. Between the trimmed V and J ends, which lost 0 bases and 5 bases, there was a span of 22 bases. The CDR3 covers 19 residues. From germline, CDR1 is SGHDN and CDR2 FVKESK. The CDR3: CASSQDVGSGGTWNEKLFF. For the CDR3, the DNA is TGTGCCAGCAGCCAAGATGTGGGCAGTGGAGGTACTTGGAATGAAAAACTGTTTTTT.

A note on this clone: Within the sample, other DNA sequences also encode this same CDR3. CDR3 nucleotide sequence: TGTGCCAGCTCTCCTGGGGGGGAGCAGTACTTC. Translating it yields CASSPGGEQYF. The chain has TRBV27 and TRBJ2-7, with a possible D match to TRBD2 (6 bases). Trimming removed 8 bases at V and 7 bases at J, with 12 bases between. CDR1 MNHEY and CDR2 SMNVEV come from the germline V gene (reference sequence). The CDR3 consists of 11 residues.

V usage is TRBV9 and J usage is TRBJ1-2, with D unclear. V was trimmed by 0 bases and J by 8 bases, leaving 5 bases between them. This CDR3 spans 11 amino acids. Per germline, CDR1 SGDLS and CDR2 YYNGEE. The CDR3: CASSVGAGYTF. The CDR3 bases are TGTGCCAGCAGCGTAGGTGCGGGCTACACCTTC.

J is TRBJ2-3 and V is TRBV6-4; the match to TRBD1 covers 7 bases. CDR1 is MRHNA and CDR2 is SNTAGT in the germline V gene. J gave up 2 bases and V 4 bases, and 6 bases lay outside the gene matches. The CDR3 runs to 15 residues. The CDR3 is CASSVSGGYTDTQYF. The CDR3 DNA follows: TGTGCCAGCAGTGTTTCAGGGGGATACACAGATACGCAGTATTTT.

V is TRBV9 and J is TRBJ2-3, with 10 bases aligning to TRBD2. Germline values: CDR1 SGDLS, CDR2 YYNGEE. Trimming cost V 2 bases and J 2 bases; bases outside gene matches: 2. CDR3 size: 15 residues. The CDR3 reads CASSVSGGNTDTQYF. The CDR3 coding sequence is TGTGCCAGCAGCGTTAGCGGGGGGAACACAGATACGCAGTATTTT.

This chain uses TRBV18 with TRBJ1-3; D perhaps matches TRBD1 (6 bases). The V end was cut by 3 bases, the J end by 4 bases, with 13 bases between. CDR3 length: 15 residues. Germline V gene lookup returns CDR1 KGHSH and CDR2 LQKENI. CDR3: CASSPQGLRGNTIYF. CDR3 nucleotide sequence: TGTGCCAGCTCACCGCAGGGGCTTAGAGGAAACACCATATATTTT.

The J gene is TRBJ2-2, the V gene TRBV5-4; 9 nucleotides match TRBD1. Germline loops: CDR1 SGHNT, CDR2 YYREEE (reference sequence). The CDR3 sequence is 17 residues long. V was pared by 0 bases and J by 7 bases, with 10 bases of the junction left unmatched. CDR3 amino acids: CASSLGKTGGFGGELFF. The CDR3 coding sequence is TGTGCCAGCAGCTTGGGGAAGACAGGGGGATTCGGCGGGGAGCTGTTTTTT. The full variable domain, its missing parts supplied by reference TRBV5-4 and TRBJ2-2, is ETGVTQSPTHLIKTRGQQVTLRCSSQSGHNTVSWYQQALGQGPQFIFQYYREEENGRGNFPPRFSGLQFPNYSSELNVNALELDDSALYLCASSLGKTGGFGGELFFGEGSRLTVL.

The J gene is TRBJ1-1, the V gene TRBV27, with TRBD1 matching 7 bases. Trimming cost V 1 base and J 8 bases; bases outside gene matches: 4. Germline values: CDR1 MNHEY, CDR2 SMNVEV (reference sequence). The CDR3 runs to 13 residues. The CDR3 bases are TGTGCCAGCAGTTTATACACGGACAGGGAAGCTTTCTTT. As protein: CASSLYTDREAFF.

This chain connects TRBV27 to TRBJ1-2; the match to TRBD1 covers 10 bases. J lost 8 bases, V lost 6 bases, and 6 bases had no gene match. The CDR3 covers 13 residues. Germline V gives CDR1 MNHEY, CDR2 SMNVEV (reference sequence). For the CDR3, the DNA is TGTGCCAGCAGCCTAGACAGGGGGCGCGGCTACACCTTC. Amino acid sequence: CASSLDRGRGYTF.

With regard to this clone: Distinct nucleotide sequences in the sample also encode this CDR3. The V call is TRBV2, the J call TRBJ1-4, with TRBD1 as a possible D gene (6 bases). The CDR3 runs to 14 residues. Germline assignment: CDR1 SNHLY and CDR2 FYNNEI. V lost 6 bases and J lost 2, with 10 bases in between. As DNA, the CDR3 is TGTGCCAGCAGCTCAGGACAGACTAATGAAAAACTGTTTTTT. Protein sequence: CASSSGQTNEKLFF.

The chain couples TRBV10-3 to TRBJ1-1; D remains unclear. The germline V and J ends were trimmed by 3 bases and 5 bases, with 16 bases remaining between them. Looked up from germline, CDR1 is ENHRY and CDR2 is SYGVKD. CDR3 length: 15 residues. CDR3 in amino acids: CAISDPRGGVTEAFF. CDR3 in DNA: TGTGCCATCAGTGACCCCCGGGGAGGTGTAACTGAAGCTTTCTTT.